This is a list of T cell receptor beta chains from one sample in a study of T cell changes during pregnancy in multiple sclerosis. The data were produced by immunoSEQ multiplex PCR, yet TCRdb's version contains in-frame clones alone and is incomplete. The sample lists about 68,000 clones; roughly 94% were seen once. The input for sequencing was peripheral blood, taken in the second trimester of pregnancy. These TCRs come from a female donor in good health, enrolled as a control in a pregnancy study. The CDR3 runs from the conserved cysteine through the conserved F or W. A D gene is named only where the DNA matches it firmly. Rows may omit the clone size; those that give it use once, few, many or a size class.

V gene	D gene	clone size	J gene	CDR3 DNA	CDR3 protein
TRBV5-4	TRBD2	NA	TRBJ2-1	TGTGCCAGCAGCTCCATGACTAGCGGGGGGGTGAGCAATGAGCAGTTCTTC	CASSSMTSGGVSNEQFF
TRBV6-5	TRBD1	NA	TRBJ1-2	TGTGCCAGCAGTAGACAGGGGGCGGGTAACTATGGCTACACCTTC	CASSRQGAGNYGYTF
TRBV2	TRBD1	NA	TRBJ2-1	TGTGCCAGCAGTGTACAGGGGCAGGTCGACAATGAGCAGTTCTTC	CASSVQGQVDNEQFF
TRBV30	NA	NA	TRBJ1-4	TGTGCCTGGAACAGGGCCTTGCGAGGCGAAAAACTGTTTTTT	CAWNRALRGEKLFF
TRBV4-3	NA	NA	TRBJ2-7	TGCGCCAGCAGCCAAGGTGGTCCTACCCCCTACGAGCAGTACTTC	CASSQGGPTPYEQYF
TRBV2	NA	NA	TRBJ2-2	TGTGCCAGCAGTGTTGCAGGGAACACCGGGGAGCTGTTTTTT	CASSVAGNTGELFF
TRBV9	TRBD1	NA	TRBJ2-5	TGTGCCAGCAGCCCCCAAGGGGGCTTGGAGACCCAGTACTTC	CASSPQGGLETQYF
TRBV4-3	NA	NA	TRBJ1-1	TGCGCCAGCAGCCAAGAGTTTGCGGACAGCTCCACTGAAGCTTTCTTT	CASSQEFADSSTEAFF
TRBV20-1	NA	few	TRBJ2-5	TGCAGTGCCACTTCCGGGGAGACCCAGTACTTC	CSATSGETQYF
TRBV6-1	NA	NA	TRBJ2-1	TGTGCCAGCAGCGAGGGAACAGGGACCAAGTTCTTC	CASSEGTGTKFF
TRBV5-1	TRBD1	NA	TRBJ2-4	TGCGCCAGCAGCCCGGGACAGCCCTTGGCCAAAAACATTCAGTACTTC	CASSPGQPLAKNIQYF
TRBV4-3	TRBD2	NA	TRBJ2-1	TGCGCCAGCAGCCCGGGACTAGCGGCCTCTGAACAGTTCTTC	CASSPGLAASEQFF
TRBV7-9	NA	NA	TRBJ2-5	TGTGCCAGCAGCTTCAGGGTTCAAGAGACCCAGTACTTC	CASSFRVQETQYF
TRBV5-6	NA	NA	TRBJ1-1	TGTGCCAGCAGCGACAGGACATCCAACACTGAAGCTTTCTTT	CASSDRTSNTEAFF
TRBV6-6	NA	once	TRBJ2-7	TGTGCCAGCAGTTACAGTACCAGTTACGAGCAGTACTTC	CASSYSTSYEQYF
TRBV19	NA	NA	TRBJ1-1	TGTGCCGCCCGGACAAGGTTCGGCACTGAAGCTTTCTTT	CAARTRFGTEAFF
TRBV6-4	NA	NA	TRBJ2-7	TGTGCCAGCAGTGACCCCCCCTTGTACGAGCAGTACTTC	CASSDPPLYEQYF
TRBV7-6	NA	few	TRBJ2-3	TGTGCCAGCAGCTTAGTGGCACGCACAGATACGCAGTATTTT	CASSLVARTDTQYF
TRBV7-8	NA	NA	TRBJ2-7	TGTGCCAGCACCGATAGCGACTACGAGCAGTACTTC	CASTDSDYEQYF
TRBV19	NA	NA	TRBJ1-5	TGTGCCAGTAGCCCTTTCTGGGGGGGGAAAGAGCCCCAGCATTTT	CASSPFWGGKEPQHF
TRBV2	TRBD1	NA	TRBJ2-7	TGTGCCAGCAGTGACGGGACAGGGTCCCGCGAGCAGTACTTC	CASSDGTGSREQYF
TRBV28	NA	NA	TRBJ1-2	TGTGCCAGCAGTTTGACAGGCCGATACTACACCTTC	CASSLTGRYYTF
TRBV6-1	NA	NA	TRBJ1-1	TGTGCCAGCAGTCAAGGGAGGGGATGGGGCACTGAAGCTTTCTTT	CASSQGRGWGTEAFF
TRBV6-6	TRBD1	NA	TRBJ2-1	TGTGCCAGCAGTTACTCTACAGGGGCGGATAAGTTCTTC	CASSYSTGADKFF
TRBV11-3	TRBD2	NA	TRBJ2-7	TGTGCCAGCACCTTACCGGGACTAGCGAACGAGCAGTACTTC	CASTLPGLANEQYF
TRBV9	NA	NA	TRBJ2-3	TGTGCCAGCAGCACTACTGATACGCAGTATTTT	CASSTTDTQYF
TRBV5-1	TRBD1	NA	TRBJ1-2	TGCGCCAGCAGCCCGGGACAGGGTGGCTACACCTTC	CASSPGQGGYTF
TRBV5-5	NA	NA	TRBJ2-1	TGTGCCAGCAGCGCGGCCGGGACTTCCCGTGAGCAGTTCTTC	CASSAAGTSREQFF
TRBV5-1	TRBD1	NA	TRBJ1-1	TGCGCCAGCAGCTTGGGACAGGGACACACTGAAGCTTTCTTT	CASSLGQGHTEAFF
TRBV19	NA	NA	TRBJ1-4	TGTGCCAGTAAGGGGGCAACTAATGAAAAACTGTTTTTT	CASKGATNEKLFF
TRBV10-3	TRBD2	NA	TRBJ2-1	TGTGCCATCAGTGAGTCTGGACTAGCGGGAGATGAGCAGTTCTTC	CAISESGLAGDEQFF
TRBV7-9	NA	NA	TRBJ2-7	TGTGCCAGCAGCTTAGCGCGGGACTCCGGCGGCGAGCAGTACTTC	CASSLARDSGGEQYF
TRBV7-6	TRBD1	NA	TRBJ2-2	TGTGCCAGCAGGCAGACCGGGACAGCAGCCGGGGAGCTGTTTTTT	CASRQTGTAAGELFF
TRBV4-1	NA	NA	TRBJ2-4	TGCGCCAGCAGGAATCTAGGAGGCAAAAACATTCAGTACTTC	CASRNLGGKNIQYF
TRBV12-5	NA	few	TRBJ2-2	TGTGCTAGTGGTTTGCAGGGGTCCGGGGAGCTGTTTTTT	CASGLQGSGELFF
TRBV19	TRBD2	NA	TRBJ2-7	TGTGCCACTCGACGCGGGCTAGCGGGAGGCTACGAGCAGTACTTC	CATRRGLAGGYEQYF
TRBV6-4	TRBD2	NA	TRBJ2-2	TGTGCCAGCAGTGACTCCGAGCGGGAGGCGGGCACCGGGGAGCTGTTTTTT	CASSDSEREAGTGELFF
TRBV29-1	TRBD2	NA	TRBJ2-3	TGCAGCGTTGAAGATCTCGGGACTAGAGGAGATACGCAGTATTTT	CSVEDLGTRGDTQYF
TRBV27	TRBD1	NA	TRBJ1-5	TGTGCCAGCAGTTTACTTGGGACAGGGGGTAGTCAGCCCCAGCATTTT	CASSLLGTGGSQPQHF
TRBV9	TRBD2	once	TRBJ2-3	TGTGCCAGCAGCGTAAGCGGGAGGGGAACAGATACGCAGTATTTT	CASSVSGRGTDTQYF
TRBV7-2	TRBD1	NA	TRBJ1-2	TGTGCCAGCAGCTTCGCCAGGGGGTCTTATGGCTACACCTTC	CASSFARGSYGYTF
TRBV10-3	NA	once	TRBJ2-7	TGTGCCATCAGTGACTTTGTAGAGCGGTCCCACGAGCAGTACTTC	CAISDFVERSHEQYF